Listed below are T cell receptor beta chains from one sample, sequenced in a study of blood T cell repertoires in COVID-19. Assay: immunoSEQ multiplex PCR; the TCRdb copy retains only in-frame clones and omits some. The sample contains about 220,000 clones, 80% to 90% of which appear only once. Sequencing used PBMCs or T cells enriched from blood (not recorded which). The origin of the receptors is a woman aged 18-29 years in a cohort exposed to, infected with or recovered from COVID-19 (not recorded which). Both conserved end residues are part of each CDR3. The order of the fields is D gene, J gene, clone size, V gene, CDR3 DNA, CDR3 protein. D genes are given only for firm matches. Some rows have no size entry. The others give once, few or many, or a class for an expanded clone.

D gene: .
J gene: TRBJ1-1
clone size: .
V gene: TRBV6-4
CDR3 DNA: TGTGCCAGCAGTGCAGAAACGAACACTGAAGCTTTCTTT
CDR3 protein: CASSAETNTEAFF

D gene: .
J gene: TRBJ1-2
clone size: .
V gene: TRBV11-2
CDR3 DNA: TGTGCCAGCAGCAAGGAGAGGGGGTTGTCTGGCTACACCTTC
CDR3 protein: CASSKERGLSGYTF

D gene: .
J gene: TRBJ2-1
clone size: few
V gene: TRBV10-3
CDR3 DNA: TGTGCCATCAGTGAGGCTAGCGCGTTCAACAATGAGCAGTTCTTC
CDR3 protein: CAISEASAFNNEQFF

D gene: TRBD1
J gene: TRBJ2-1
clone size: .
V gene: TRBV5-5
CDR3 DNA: TGTGCCAGCAGAGACGGACAGGGTGGAAACAATGAGCAGTTCTTC
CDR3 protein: CASRDGQGGNNEQFF

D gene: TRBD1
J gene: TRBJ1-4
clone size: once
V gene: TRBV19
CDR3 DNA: TGTGCCAGTAGTACCCCGACAGGGCGGGAAAAACTGTTTTTT
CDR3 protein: CASSTPTGREKLFF

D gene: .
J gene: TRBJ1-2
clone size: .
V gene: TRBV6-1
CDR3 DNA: TGTGCCAGCAGTGAAGGTATTAACTATGGCTACACCTTC
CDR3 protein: CASSEGINYGYTF

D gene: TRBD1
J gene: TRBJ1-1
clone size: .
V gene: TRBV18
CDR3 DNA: TGTGCCAGCTCACCTGCCAGGGGGCCTGAAGCTTTCTTT
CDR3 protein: CASSPARGPEAFF

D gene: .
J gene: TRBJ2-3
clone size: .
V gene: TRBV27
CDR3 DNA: TGTGCCAGCAGTCCGGGAGCTCCCACAGATACGCAGTATTTT
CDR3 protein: CASSPGAPTDTQYF

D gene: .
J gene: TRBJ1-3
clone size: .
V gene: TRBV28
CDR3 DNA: TGTGCCAGCAGTTTATCGTTCTCTGGAAACACCATATATTTT
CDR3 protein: CASSLSFSGNTIYF

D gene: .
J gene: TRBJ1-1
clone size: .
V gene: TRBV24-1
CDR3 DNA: TGTGCCACCAGTGATTCACGGAGGGGAAACACTGAAGCTTTCTTT
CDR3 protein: CATSDSRRGNTEAFF

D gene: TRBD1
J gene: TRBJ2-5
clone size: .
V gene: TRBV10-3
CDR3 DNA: TGTGCCATCAGTGAGGCCGGGACAGGGAAGCAAGAGACCCAGTACTTC
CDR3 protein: CAISEAGTGKQETQYF

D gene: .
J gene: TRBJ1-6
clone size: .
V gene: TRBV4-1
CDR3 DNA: TGCGCCAGCAGCCAAGATATCAGGACAGCAAATTCACCCCTCCACTTT
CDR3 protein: CASSQDIRTANSPLHF

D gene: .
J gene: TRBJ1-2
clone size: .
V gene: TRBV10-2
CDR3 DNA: TGCGCCAGCAGTGAACGCCCCTTTGGGCACTATGGCTACACCTTC
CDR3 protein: CASSERPFGHYGYTF

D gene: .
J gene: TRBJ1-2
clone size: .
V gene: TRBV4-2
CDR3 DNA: TGTGCCAGCAGCCAAGAATTGGACACGGCGAACTATGGCTACACCTTC
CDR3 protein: CASSQELDTANYGYTF

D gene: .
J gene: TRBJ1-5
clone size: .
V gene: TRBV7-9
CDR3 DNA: TGTGCCAGCAGCTTACAGGGCGGACAGCCCCAGCATTTT
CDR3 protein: CASSLQGGQPQHF

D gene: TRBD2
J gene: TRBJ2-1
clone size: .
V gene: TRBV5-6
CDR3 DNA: TGTGCCAGCAGCGGGCGGGAGCAAAATGAGCAGTTCTTC
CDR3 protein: CASSGREQNEQFF

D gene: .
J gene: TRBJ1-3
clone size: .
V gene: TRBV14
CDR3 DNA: TGTGCCAGCAGCCAAGGGCCGGGGAGTGGAAACACCATATATTTT
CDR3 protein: CASSQGPGSGNTIYF

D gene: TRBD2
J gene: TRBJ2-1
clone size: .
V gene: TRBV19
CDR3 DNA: TGTGCCAGTAGTATCACTAGCGGTAGAAACTCCTACAATGAGCAGTTCTTC
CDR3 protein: CASSITSGRNSYNEQFF

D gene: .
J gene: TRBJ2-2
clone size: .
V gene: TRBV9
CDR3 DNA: TGTGCCAGCAGCGTAGCTGCAGGGCCGGGCGGGGAGCTGTTTTTT
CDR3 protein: CASSVAAGPGGELFF

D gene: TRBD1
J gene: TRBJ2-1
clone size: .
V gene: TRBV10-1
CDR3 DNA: TGCGCCAGCAGTGAGGACAGGGTGGGCGAGCAGTTCTTC
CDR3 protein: CASSEDRVGEQFF

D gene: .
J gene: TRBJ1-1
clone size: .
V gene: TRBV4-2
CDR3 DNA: TGTGCCAGCAGCCAGGAGCTACAGGGCAACACTGAAGCTTTCTTT
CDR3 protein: CASSQELQGNTEAFF

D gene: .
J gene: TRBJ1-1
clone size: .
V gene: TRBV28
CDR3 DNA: TGTGCCAGCAGTTTTCGGGTGAACACTGAAGCTTTCTTT
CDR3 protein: CASSFRVNTEAFF

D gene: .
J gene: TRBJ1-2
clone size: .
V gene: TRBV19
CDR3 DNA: TGTGCCAGTAGCACCGACATCAACTATGGCTACACCTTC
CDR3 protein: CASSTDINYGYTF

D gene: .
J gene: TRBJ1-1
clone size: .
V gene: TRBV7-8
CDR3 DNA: TGTGCCAGCAGCTCCCCTCCTACCATGAACACTGAAGCTTTCTTT
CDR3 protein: CASSSPPTMNTEAFF

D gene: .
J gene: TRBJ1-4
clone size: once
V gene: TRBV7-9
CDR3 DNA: TGTGCCAGCAGTATCCCCAGGGCGACTAATGAAAAACTGTTTTTT
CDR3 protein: CASSIPRATNEKLFF

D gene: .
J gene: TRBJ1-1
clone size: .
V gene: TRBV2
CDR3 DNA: TGTGCCAGCAGTGAAAGGACAGCACGGTGGACTGAAGCTTTCTTT
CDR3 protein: CASSERTARWTEAFF

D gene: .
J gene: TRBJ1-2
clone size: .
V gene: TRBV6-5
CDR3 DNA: TGTGCCACCTCCCGGGGGTACACGGACTATGGCTACACCTTC
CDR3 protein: CATSRGYTDYGYTF

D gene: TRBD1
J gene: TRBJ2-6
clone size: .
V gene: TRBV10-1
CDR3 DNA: TGCGCCAGCAGTCCGGGACAGGGAAATTCTGGGGCCAACGTCCTGACTTTC
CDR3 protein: CASSPGQGNSGANVLTF

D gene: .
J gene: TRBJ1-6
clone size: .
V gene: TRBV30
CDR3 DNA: TGTGCCTGGAGTAAGGGGGTGGGTTCACCCCTCCACTTT
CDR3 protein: CAWSKGVGSPLHF

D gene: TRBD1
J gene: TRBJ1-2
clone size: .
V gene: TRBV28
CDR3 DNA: TGTGCCAGCAGTCTTCGGACAGGGGGCATTAGCTATGGCTACACCTTC
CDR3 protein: CASSLRTGGISYGYTF

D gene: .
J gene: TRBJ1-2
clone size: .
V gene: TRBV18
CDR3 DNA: TGTGCCAGCTCACCGAACAGGGCTGGGGCTGGCTATGGCTACACCTTC
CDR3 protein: CASSPNRAGAGYGYTF

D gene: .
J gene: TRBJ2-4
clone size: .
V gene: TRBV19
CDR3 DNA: TGTGCCAGTAGTGAGGGTGGCAATGGCAAAAACATTCAGTACTTC
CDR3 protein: CASSEGGNGKNIQYF

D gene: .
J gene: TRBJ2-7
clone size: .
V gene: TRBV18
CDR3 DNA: TGTGCCAGCTCCCCCGGGCTGCAGGGTGGTTCCTACGAGCAGTACTTC
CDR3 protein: CASSPGLQGGSYEQYF

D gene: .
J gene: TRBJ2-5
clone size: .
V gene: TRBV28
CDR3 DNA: TGTGCCAGCAGGGGGGACACAAACCAAGAGACCCAGTACTTC
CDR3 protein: CASRGDTNQETQYF

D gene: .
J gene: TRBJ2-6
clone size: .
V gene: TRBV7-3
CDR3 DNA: TGTGCCAGCAGCTCCCAGGGCCCTTATTACTCTGGGGCCAACGTCCTGACTTTC
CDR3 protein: CASSSQGPYYSGANVLTF

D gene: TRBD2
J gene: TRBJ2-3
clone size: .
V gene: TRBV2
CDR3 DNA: TGTGCCAGCAGTATAGCGGGGAGCACAGATACGCAGTATTTT
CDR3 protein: CASSIAGSTDTQYF

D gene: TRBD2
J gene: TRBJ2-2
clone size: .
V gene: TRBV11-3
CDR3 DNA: TGTGCCAGCAGCTTACGGCGGGAGGGAACCGGGGAGCTGTTTTTT
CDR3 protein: CASSLRREGTGELFF

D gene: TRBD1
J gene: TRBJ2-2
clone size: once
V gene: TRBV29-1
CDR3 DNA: TGCAGCGTATCCGGGACAGGGGCCGGGGAGCTGTTTTTT
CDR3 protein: CSVSGTGAGELFF

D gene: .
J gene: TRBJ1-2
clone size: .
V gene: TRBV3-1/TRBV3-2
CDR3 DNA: TGTGCCAGCAGCCCTCAGGGGCTGGTAGGCTATGGCTACACCTTC
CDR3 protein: CASSPQGLVGYGYTF